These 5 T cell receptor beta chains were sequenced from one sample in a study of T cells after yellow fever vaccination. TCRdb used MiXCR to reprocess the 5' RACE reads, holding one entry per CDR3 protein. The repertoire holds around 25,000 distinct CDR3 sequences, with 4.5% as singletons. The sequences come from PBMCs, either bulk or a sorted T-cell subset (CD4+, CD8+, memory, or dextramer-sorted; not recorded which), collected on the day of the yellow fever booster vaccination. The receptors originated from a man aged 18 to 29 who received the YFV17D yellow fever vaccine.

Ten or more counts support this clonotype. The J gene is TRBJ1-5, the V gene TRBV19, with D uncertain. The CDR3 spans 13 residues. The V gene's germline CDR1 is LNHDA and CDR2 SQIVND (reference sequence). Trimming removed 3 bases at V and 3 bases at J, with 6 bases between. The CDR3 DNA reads TGTGCCAGTAGTATCGGAAACAATCAGCCCCAGCATTTT. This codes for CASSIGNNQPQHF.

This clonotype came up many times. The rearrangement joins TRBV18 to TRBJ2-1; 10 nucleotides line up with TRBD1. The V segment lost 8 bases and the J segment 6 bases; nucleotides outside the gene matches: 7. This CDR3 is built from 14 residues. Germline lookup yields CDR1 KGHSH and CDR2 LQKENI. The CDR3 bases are TGTGCCAGCATCCGGGACAGGGGTTTCAATGAGCAGTTCTTC. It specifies CASIRDRGFNEQFF. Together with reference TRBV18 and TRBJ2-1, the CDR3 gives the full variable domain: NAGVMQNPRHLVRRRGQEARLRCSPMKGHSHVYWYRQLPEEGLKFMVYLQKENIIDESGMPKERFSAEFPKEGPSILRIQQVVRGDSAAYFCASIRDRGFNEQFFGPGTRLTVL.

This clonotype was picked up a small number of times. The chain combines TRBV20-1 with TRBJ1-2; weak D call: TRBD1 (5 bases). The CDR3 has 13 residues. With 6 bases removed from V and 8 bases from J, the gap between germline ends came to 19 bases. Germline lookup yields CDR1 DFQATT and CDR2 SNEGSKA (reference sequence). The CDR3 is CSARGTGEQGYTF. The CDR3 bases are TGCAGTGCCCGGGGGACGGGGGAACAGGGCTACACCTTC.

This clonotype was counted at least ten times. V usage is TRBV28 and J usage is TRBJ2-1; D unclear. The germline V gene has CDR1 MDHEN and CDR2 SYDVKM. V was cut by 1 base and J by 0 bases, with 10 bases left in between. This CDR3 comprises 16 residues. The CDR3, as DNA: TGTGCCAGCAGTTTATCCGGACCAAGCTCCTACAATGAGCAGTTCTTC. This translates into CASSLSGPSSYNEQFF.

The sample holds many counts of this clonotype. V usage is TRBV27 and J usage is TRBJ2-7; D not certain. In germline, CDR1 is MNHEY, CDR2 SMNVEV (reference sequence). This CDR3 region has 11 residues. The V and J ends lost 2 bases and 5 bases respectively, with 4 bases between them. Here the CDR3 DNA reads TGTGCCAGCAGTTTAGGGCACGAGCAGTACTTC. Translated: CASSLGHEQYF.